The 20 T cell receptor beta chains given below trace back to one sample, sequenced in a study of persistence of HIV-infected CD4 T cells. These TCRs are of unknown antigen specificity. Stimulation used about 9.2 ug/mL lysate from CMV-infected fibroblasts. Sorted nonresponding memory CD4+ T cells were CD40L-negative, CD69-negative, CD45RO-high. Sequencing used immunoSEQ version 4 in survey mode. Data came from immunoSEQ multiplex PCR; TCRdb stores just in-frame clones and leaves some out. This table has about 33,000 clones, around 82% appearing once. The source was CD4+ T cells sorted from PBMCs after approximately 19-hour stimulation, collected from a patient who received antiretroviral therapy. Receptors were obtained from an adult man with HIV who was CMV-seropositive.

The chain employs TRBV29-1 and TRBJ2-3, with D unresolved. The ends were cut back, 2 bases at V and 0 bases at J, with 6 bases in the middle. The CDR3 is 13 amino acids. Germline V gives CDR1 SQVTM, CDR2 ANQGSEA. For the CDR3, the DNA is TGCAGCGTTGAAATGGGTAGCACAGATACGCAGTATTTT. Its protein is CSVEMGSTDTQYF.

This rearrangement joins TRBV5-5 to TRBJ2-3, with 10 nucleotides matching TRBD1. Germline values: CDR1 SGHKS, CDR2 YYEKEE (reference sequence). Trimming at V came to 4 bases and at J to 8 bases, leaving 10 bases not matched to a gene. This CDR3 spans 15 amino acids. The CDR3 region has the DNA TGTGCCAGCAGCCCTCTGACAGGGGGCGGCGGTACGCAGTATTTT. Its translation: CASSPLTGGGGTQYF.

The chain has TRBV4-2 and TRBJ2-3; possible D gene TRBD1, 5 bases. The V and J ends lost 0 bases and 0 bases respectively, with 13 bases between them. The CDR3 runs to 17 residues. Germline lookup yields CDR1 LGHNA and CDR2 YNFKEQ. DNA for the CDR3: TGTGCCAGCAGCCAAGAGGGGAATAGGGGTAGCACAGATACGCAGTATTTT. It yields the protein CASSQEGNRGSTDTQYF.

In the case of this clone: This same CDR3 is encoded by further DNA sequences in the sample. This sequence joins TRBV7-9 and TRBJ1-5; the D gene is possibly TRBD1 (5 bases). V lost 5 bases and J lost 4, with 15 bases in between. Germline values: CDR1 SEHNR, CDR2 FQNEAQ (reference sequence). This CDR3 is built from 15 residues. CDR3 residues: CASSPPGGGNQPQHF. CDR3 sequence (DNA): TGTGCCAGCAGCCCCCCCGGGGGGGGAAATCAGCCCCAGCATTTT.

The V call is TRBV19, the J call TRBJ1-5, with D maybe TRBD1 (6 bases). Trimming removed 3 bases at V and 0 bases at J, with 6 bases between. Per germline, CDR1 LNHDA and CDR2 SQIVND (reference sequence). The CDR3 has 14 residues. The CDR3 DNA is TGTGCCAGTAGTATCAGGGGTAGCAATCAGCCCCAGCATTTT. Its protein is CASSIRGSNQPQHF. The whole variable domain, remainder taken from reference TRBV19 and TRBJ1-5, is DGGITQSPKYLFRKEGQNVTLSCEQNLNHDAMYWYRQDPGQGLRLIYYSQIVNDFQKGDIAEGYSVSREKKESFPLTVTSAQKNPTAFYLCASSIRGSNQPQHFGDGTRLSIL.

DNA of the CDR3: TGCAGTGCTAGTCCGGGACAAGCTAACTATGGCTACACCTTC. Its translation is CSASPGQANYGYTF. The chain has TRBV20-1 and TRBJ1-2; possible D gene TRBD1, 6 bases. The ends were cut back, 3 bases at V and 0 bases at J, with 11 bases in the middle. The germline CDR1 and CDR2 sequences are DFQATT and SNEGSKA (reference sequence). The CDR3 covers 14 residues.

J is TRBJ2-1 and V is TRBV6-6; the match to TRBD2 covers 9 bases. Per germline, CDR1 MNHNY and CDR2 SVGAGI (reference sequence). The CDR3 length is 16 residues. The junction had 6 bases not matched to a gene; V was cut back by 2 bases and J by 4 bases. The DNA of the CDR3 is TGTGCCAGCAGTTACACCCTAGCGGGGAGTTACAATGAGCAGTTCTTC. Translated: CASSYTLAGSYNEQFF.

The chain recombines TRBV5-4 with TRBJ1-4; possible D gene TRBD1, 6 bases. This CDR3 contains 16 residues. The ends were cut back, 2 bases at V and 3 bases at J, with 14 bases in the middle. Germline V gene sequence: CDR1 SGHNT, CDR2 YYREEE (reference sequence). CDR3: CASSFRTGNSNEKLFF. The DNA of the CDR3 is TGTGCCAGCAGCTTCCGTACAGGGAACTCTAATGAAAAACTGTTTTTT.

The chain links TRBV5-1 to TRBJ1-2; a weak D match, TRBD1 (6 bases). This CDR3 is 15 amino acids long. V was cut by 0 bases and J by 1 base, with 10 bases left in between. Germline V gene lookup returns CDR1 SGHRS and CDR2 YFSETQ. As DNA, the CDR3 is TGCGCCAGCAGCTTGGGGACAGCCTTTAACTATGGCTACACCTTC. Its protein product is CASSLGTAFNYGYTF.

The genes are TRBV5-1 and TRBJ1-6; 7 bases line up with TRBD1. This CDR3 is built from 15 residues. Germline CDR1 reads SGHRS; CDR2 reads YFSETQ. V trimming: 0 bases; J trimming: 5 bases; junction bases outside the gene matches: 2. This chain's CDR3 is CASSLEGANNSPLHF. The CDR3 DNA follows: TGCGCCAGCAGCTTGGAGGGGGCGAATAATTCACCCCTCCACTTT.

The J gene is TRBJ1-5, the V gene TRBV5-1; D remains unclear. There are 14 residues in the CDR3. V was shortened by 1 base and J by 2 bases, with 7 bases between the two germline ends. From germline, CDR1 is SGHRS and CDR2 YFSETQ. CDR3 in DNA: TGCGCCAGCAGCTTGAGTGGGGGCAATCAGCCCCAGCATTTT. Its translation: CASSLSGGNQPQHF.

The chain combines TRBV5-6 with TRBJ2-2; 7 positions agree with TRBD1. Germline trimming cut 7 bases from V and 5 bases from J; bases unmatched to any gene: 20. This CDR3 has 18 residues. CDR1 SGHDT and CDR2 YYEEEE come from the germline V gene. The CDR3, as DNA: TGTGCCAGCCTCAAAGAACGCGGCAGGGGGTCGCTAACCGGGGAGCTGTTTTTT. Its translation is CASLKERGRGSLTGELFF.

The rearrangement uses TRBV7-6 and TRBJ2-2; 12 bases align to TRBD2. Germline V gene data show CDR1 as SGHVS and CDR2 as FNYEAQ. CDR3 length: 15 amino acids. After removal of 5 bases from V and 6 bases from J, the junction contained 4 bases not matched to a gene. The CDR3 sequence: CASSPLAGGAGELFF. CDR3 DNA: TGTGCCAGCAGCCCCCTAGCGGGGGGGGCCGGGGAGCTGTTTTTT.

The gene calls are TRBV9 and TRBJ2-5; 7 bases fit TRBD1. Trimming removed 0 bases from V and 4 bases from J; junction bases left unmatched: 9. The CDR3 is 16 amino acids. Germline V gene lookup returns CDR1 SGDLS and CDR2 YYNGEE. The CDR3 nucleotides are TGTGCCAGCAGCGTAGAGGGGGCGTTAAGGGGAGAGACCCAGTACTTC. Translated: CASSVEGALRGETQYF.

This chain joins TRBV7-9 and TRBJ2-7; 8 bases align to TRBD1. V was pared by 5 bases and J by 3 bases, with 9 bases of the junction left unmatched. This CDR3 spans 15 amino acids. Germline values: CDR1 SEHNR, CDR2 FQNEAQ (reference sequence). The CDR3 reads CASSPQGGFFYEQYF. CDR3 sequence (DNA): TGTGCCAGCAGCCCACAGGGGGGATTCTTCTACGAGCAGTACTTC.

The rearrangement links TRBV4-1 to TRBJ1-4; possible D gene TRBD1, 5 bases. Trimming shortened V by 8 bases and J by 4 bases, and 17 bases separated the two germline ends. There are 15 residues in the CDR3. Germline V gene lookup returns CDR1 MGHRA and CDR2 YSYEKL. The CDR3 DNA follows: TGCGCCAGCGGAAGTTCAGGGTGGGGTAATGAAAAACTGTTTTTT. Translating it yields CASGSSGWGNEKLFF.

This sequence joins TRBV28 and TRBJ2-7, with D possibly called TRBD1 or TRBD2 (6 bases each). The CDR3 loop spans 20 amino acids. Trimming cost V 4 bases and J 2 bases, with 30 bases left between them. In germline, CDR1 is MDHEN, CDR2 SYDVKM. The CDR3 DNA sequence: TGTGCCAGCAGTTCCCTCCGGGGGCGCGGTATAAGAAAGGTTACCTACGAGCAGTACTTC. Translating it yields CASSSLRGRGIRKVTYEQYF.

The CDR3 reads CASTPWGSGANVLTF. For the CDR3, the DNA is TGTGCCAGCACACCTTGGGGCTCTGGGGCCAACGTCCTGACTTTC. V is TRBV27 and J is TRBJ2-6; no reliable D call. Trimming took off 7 bases at V and 0 bases at J, with 10 bases between the two ends. CDR3 size: 15 residues. Germline CDR1 is MNHEY and CDR2 is SMNVEV (reference sequence).

A single count supports this clone. Germline is not matched at one junction end, which may reflect a read error. The chain joins TRBV19 to TRBJ1-2; D unresolved. The length of the CDR3 is 12 residues. Per the germline V gene, CDR1 is LNHDA and CDR2 is SQIVND (reference sequence). The CDR3 DNA is TGTGACAGTACTCAGGAAAACTATGGCTACACCTTC. This translates into CDSTQENYGYTF. Variable domain in full (rest from reference TRBV19 and TRBJ1-2): DGGITQSPKYLFRKEGQNVTLSCEQNLNHDAMYWYRQDPGQGLRLIYYSQIVNDFQKGDIAEGYSVSREKKESFPLTVTSAQKNPTAFYLCDSTQENYGYTFGSGTRLTVV.

The gene calls are TRBV28 and TRBJ2-7; D possibly corresponds to TRBD1 (5 bases). V was clipped by 4 bases and J by 9 bases, with 13 bases between them. CDR1 MDHEN and CDR2 SYDVKM come from the germline V gene. This CDR3 contains 12 residues. The CDR3 spells CASSSTASGQYF. The CDR3 DNA reads as TGTGCCAGCAGTTCGACAGCCTCGGGGCAGTACTTC.